This T cell receptor (beta chain) was obtained from a study of patients and donors after allogeneic stem cell transplantation. The CDR3 covers 15 residues. The junction had 8 bases not matched to a gene; V was cut back by 6 bases and J by 6 bases. Per the germline V gene, CDR1 is ENHRY and CDR2 is SYGVKD. TCRdb processed the RT-PCR reads anew with MiXCR; each CDR3 protein has one entry. The table records over 150,000 distinct CDR3 sequences, about 32% of them present only once. The sample consisted of blood, either unsorted or a sorted T cell fraction (not recorded which). The chain combines TRBV10-3 with TRBJ2-1, with TRBD2 matching over 10 bases. This receptor was identified in a human donor who was either an allogeneic HSCT recipient or a stem cell or donor lymphocyte infusion donor (not recorded which). It is not recorded whose cells these are; they may come from a transplant donor. The CDR3 coding sequence is TGTGCCATCAGCCTGCTAGCGGGAGTTTTCAATGAGCAGTTCTTC. It encodes CAISLLAGVFNEQFF.